One and the same sample provided the 6 T cell receptor beta chains below, sequenced in a study of control samples from healthy donors and cancer patients. Profiling relied on immunoSEQ multiplex PCR, and the TCRdb table lists in-frame clones only, not all of them. The sample lists around 120,000 clones, about 87% occurring once. Sequencing was done on a sample of blood. The receptors stem from a man aged 55 to 70 in good health.

The chain employs TRBV19 and TRBJ2-7, with unresolved D. The CDR3 totals 13 residues. The V gene's germline CDR1 is LNHDA and CDR2 SQIVND (reference sequence). V shed 4 bases and J shed 2 bases, with 9 bases lying between them. The CDR3: CASSTPVTYEQYF. CDR3 nucleotides: TGTGCCAGTAGTACCCCCGTAACCTACGAGCAGTACTTC.

CDR3 DNA sequence: TGTGCCAGCAGTAAATCGACAGGGTCCCCGAAACTGTTTTTT. Its protein is CASSKSTGSPKLFF. The chain has TRBV28 and TRBJ1-4; 7 nucleotides align to TRBD1. The V gene's germline CDR1 is MDHEN and CDR2 SYDVKM. V shed 5 bases and J 11 bases; nucleotides not matched to a gene: 11. This CDR3 comprises 14 residues.

J is TRBJ1-1 and V is TRBV30; 9 nucleotides align to TRBD1. This CDR3 has 14 residues. V was clipped by 3 bases and J by 2 bases; unmatched bases: 4. Germline lookup yields CDR1 GTSNPN and CDR2 SVGIG (reference sequence). The CDR3 nucleotides are TGTGCCTGGAGGCGGACAGGGGTTAACACTGAAGCTTTCTTT. It encodes CAWRRTGVNTEAFF.

The CDR3 protein is CASSYMGRTTEAFF. As DNA, the CDR3 is TGTGCCAGCAGTTACATGGGGAGAACCACTGAAGCTTTCTTT. The genes are TRBV27 and TRBJ1-1; D remains unclear. The length of the CDR3 is 14 residues. Trimming left V 4 bases short and J 4 bases short, with 13 bases between. Looked up from germline, CDR1 is MNHEY and CDR2 is SMNVEV (reference sequence).

The chain carries TRBV5-1 and TRBJ1-6; 7 nucleotides line up with TRBD1. J was trimmed by 10 bases and V by 0 bases; bases with no gene match: 7. Germline CDR1 and CDR2: SGHRS and YFSETQ. The CDR3 length is 15 residues. This CDR3 is CASSLADRDGSPLHF. In DNA, the CDR3 is TGCGCCAGCAGCTTGGCCGACAGGGACGGCTCACCCCTCCACTTT.

The chain is built from TRBV5-6 and TRBJ2-7, with 7 nucleotides matching TRBD1. Trimming took 4 bases from V and 7 from J; bases not matched to a gene: 11. CDR1 and CDR2 (germline): SGHDT, YYEEEE. This CDR3 comprises 14 residues. In nucleotides, the CDR3 is TGTGCCAGCAGCCCACAGGGGTTTAATCGGGAGCAGTACTTC. This translates into CASSPQGFNREQYF.